The 7 T cell receptor beta chains below were found in one sample sequenced in a study of neoadjuvant anti-PD-1 for oral cavity cancer. Clones were read by immunoSEQ multiplex PCR, and TCRdb kept only the in-frame ones, dropping some. The table includes tens of thousands of clones, approximately 79% detected once. Sequenced material: PBMCs, taken before nivolumab (anti-PD-1) treatment. Source of these receptors: a person between 40 and 85 years old with oral cavity squamous cell carcinoma.

The rearrangement links TRBV19 to TRBJ1-2; the match to TRBD1 covers 9 bases. CDR1 and CDR2 (germline): LNHDA, SQIVND (reference sequence). This CDR3 is 15 amino acids long. Trimming cost V 7 bases and J 4 bases; bases outside gene matches: 10. The CDR3 DNA reads TGTGCCAGTACCTCAGGGACAGGGAACGGCTATGGCTACACCTTC. Translated, it gives CASTSGTGNGYGYTF.

The chain carries TRBV5-4 and TRBJ2-2; D is uncertain. Germline V gene sequence: CDR1 SGHNT, CDR2 YYREEE (reference sequence). The V and J ends lost 2 bases and 1 base respectively, with 6 bases between them. This CDR3 has 14 amino acids. The CDR3 coding sequence is TGTGCCAGCAGCTTTAGGGTGAACACCGGGGAGCTGTTTTTT. Its protein is CASSFRVNTGELFF.

The chain employs TRBV5-6 and TRBJ2-1, with 9 bases aligning to TRBD1. The CDR3 has 16 amino acids. The trim removed 4 bases at V and 5 bases at J, leaving 10 bases unmatched. Germline CDR1 SGHDT, CDR2 YYEEEE. CDR3 protein: CASSATGTGSHNEQFF. CDR3 DNA sequence: TGTGCCAGCAGCGCAACCGGGACAGGGAGTCACAATGAGCAGTTCTTC.

This clone was counted a single time. The chain employs TRBV11-2 and TRBJ2-2; 7 bases match TRBD2. This CDR3 contains 19 residues. Germline CDR1 is SGHAT and CDR2 is FQNNGV. J lost 2 bases, V lost 5 bases, and 17 bases had no gene match. The CDR3 region has the DNA TGTGCCAGCAGCCCCTCCCCACTAGCGCGGGAAAGAAACACCGGGGAGCTGTTTTTT. This encodes CASSPSPLARERNTGELFF.

V usage is TRBV28 and J usage is TRBJ1-5, with D hard to call. The CDR3 spans 13 residues. CDR1 is MDHEN, CDR2 SYDVKM, per germline. The V end lost 3 bases, the J end lost 2 bases, and 5 bases lay between the germline ends. Here the CDR3 DNA reads TGTGCCAGCAGTTTTAAGGGCAATCAGCCCCAGCATTTT. Translation: CASSFKGNQPQHF.

The chain joins TRBV9 to TRBJ2-1, with 16 bases aligning to TRBD2. Germline lookup yields CDR1 SGDLS and CDR2 YYNGEE. The J segment lost 7 bases and the V segment lost 2 bases, leaving 6 bases of the junction unmatched. The CDR3 length is 17 residues. CDR3 sequence (DNA): TGTGCCAGCAGCGTCGGGACTAGCGGGAGGGCGGGTAATGAGCAGTTCTTC. Protein sequence: CASSVGTSGRAGNEQFF.

This chain uses TRBV30 with TRBJ1-3; D is uncertain. Per germline, CDR1 GTSNPN and CDR2 SVGIG (reference sequence). This CDR3 region has 13 residues. V gave up 6 bases and J gave up 0 bases, with 9 bases separating them. The CDR3 coding sequence is TGTGCCTGTGAACGGAGCTCTGGAAACACCATATATTTT. Its translation: CACERSSGNTIYF.